The rows below give T cell receptor beta chains drawn from one sample of a study of T cells of healthy individuals. TCRdb itself ran the 5' RACE reads through MiXCR, one entry per CDR3 protein. The sample includes around 90,000 distinct CDR3 sequences, around 5.1% of them seen just once. The receptors shown here come from a female donor in good health. The CDR3 runs from the conserved cysteine through the conserved F or W. A D gene is named only where the DNA matches it firmly. The size entry is marked missing in some rows and otherwise reads once, few, many or a size class.

clone size	D gene	V gene	J gene	CDR3 DNA	CDR3 protein
many	.	TRBV2	TRBJ1-2	TGTGCCAGCAGTGCAACAATGGCGGACGGCTACACCTTC	CASSATMADGYTF
many	TRBD2	TRBV24-1	TRBJ2-3	TGTGCCACCAGTGACTCCGGACTAGCGGCTAGCACAGATACGCAGTATTTT	CATSDSGLAASTDTQYF
few	TRBD2	TRBV29-1	TRBJ2-1	TGCAGCGCCGCTAGGCGGGAGGGCCACTACAATGAGCAGTTCTTC	CSAARREGHYNEQFF
many	TRBD1	TRBV7-9	TRBJ1-5	TGTGCCAGCAGCCCCCCGTGGGAACAGGGGGATCAGCCCCAGCATTTT	CASSPPWEQGDQPQHF
many	.	TRBV30	TRBJ2-3	TGTGCCTGGAGTAGGGGGATGACAGATACGCAGTATTTT	CAWSRGMTDTQYF
.	.	TRBV27	TRBJ2-2	TGTGCCAGCAGAATCGCGGTCAGGGACACCGGGGAGCTGTTTTTT	CASRIAVRDTGELFF
few	.	TRBV9	TRBJ1-1	TGTGCCAGCAGCATCGGCACATTGACTGAAGCTTTCTTT	CASSIGTLTEAFF
many	.	TRBV6-1	TRBJ1-1	TGTGCCAGCAGTGAGATCAAGTGGGGCACTGAAGCTTTCTTT	CASSEIKWGTEAFF
few	.	TRBV28	TRBJ2-7	TGTGCCAGCCGCCCGGGGTCCTACGAGCAGTACTTC	CASRPGSYEQYF
many	.	TRBV19	TRBJ2-7	TGTGCCAGTAGTATAGGAGGGAGCGAGCAGTACTTC	CASSIGGSEQYF
many	.	TRBV7-2	TRBJ2-3	TGTGCCAGCAGCTTGGGGACCAACCCCACAGATACGCAGTATTTT	CASSLGTNPTDTQYF
many	.	TRBV28	TRBJ2-3	TGTGCCAGCAGCACCCACGACAGGTCCTTGGAGGGCACAGATACGCAGTATTTT	CASSTHDRSLEGTDTQYF
many	.	TRBV7-2	TRBJ1-1	TGTGCCAGCAGCTTAGGGTCCAGAACCACTGAAGCTTTCTTT	CASSLGSRTTEAFF
.	.	TRBV28	TRBJ1-5	TGTGCCAGCAGCCAGACAGGAACTGATCAGCCCCAGCATTTT	CASSQTGTDQPQHF
many	TRBD1	TRBV4-1	TRBJ1-4	TGCGCCAGCAGCCAATCTCAGGGGGCGAGTAATGAAAAACTGTTTTTT	CASSQSQGASNEKLFF
.	.	TRBV10-3	TRBJ2-1	TGTGCCATCAGCCTATCCCTACAGCCCTACAATGAGCAGTTCTTC	CAISLSLQPYNEQFF
many	TRBD2	TRBV4-1	TRBJ2-1	TGCGCCAGCAGCCAAGTCCTCACCCGCGGGAGGGCCCATGAGCAGTTCTTC	CASSQVLTRGRAHEQFF
many	.	TRBV7-2	TRBJ2-1	TGTGCCAGCAGCTTACGAGTTAGTGAGCAGTTCTTC	CASSLRVSEQFF
many	.	TRBV21-1	TRBJ1-1	TGTGCCAGCAGCAAAATGGAACAGGGGACTGAAGCTTTCTTT	CASSKMEQGTEAFF
many	TRBD2	TRBV15	TRBJ2-3	TGTGCCACCAGCACAGCGGGAGGGCCGGCAGATACGCAGTATTTT	CATSTAGGPADTQYF
.	.	TRBV20-1	TRBJ1-1	TGCAGTGCTACAGGGGATTTGAACACTGAAGCTTTCTTT	CSATGDLNTEAFF
many	.	TRBV5-1	TRBJ2-3	TGCGCCAGCAGCTTTGATAGCGGTTCCACAGATACGCAGTATTTT	CASSFDSGSTDTQYF
many	TRBD2	TRBV7-8	TRBJ2-7	TGTGCCAGCAGCTCCTTGGGAGCGGGAGGGTACGAGCAGTACTTC	CASSSLGAGGYEQYF